This T cell receptor beta chain emerged from a study of blood T cell repertoires in COVID-19. Study context: From T cells, B-cell-depleted T cells, or PBMCs came the material, which was cDNA or gDNA.

This CDR3 is 16 amino acids long. Germline CDR1 is SGHAT and CDR2 is FQNNGV. With 5 bases clipped from V and 2 bases from J, the junction kept 7 bases outside the gene matches. The assay was immunoSEQ multiplex PCR, and TCRdb's table has in-frame clones only and misses some. The sample records about 160,000 clones, roughly 88% being singletons. Sequenced sample: peripheral blood. This sequence was found in an elderly woman with active or convalescent COVID-19. The V gene is TRBV11-2, the J gene TRBJ2-5; 11 bases align to TRBD2. The DNA for the CDR3 is TGTGCCAGCAGCACCAGGACTAGCGGGTTTCAAGAGACCCAGTACTTC. This gives the protein CASSTRTSGFQETQYF.